These 17 T cell receptor beta chains originate from one sample sequenced in a study of blood T cell repertoires in COVID-19. The method was immunoSEQ multiplex PCR; TCRdb's version includes in-frame clones alone and lacks a portion of them. In the table there are around 120,000 clones, 88% of which are singletons. Sequencing input: peripheral blood. Receptor source: a human donor in a cohort sampled during active COVID-19.

This clone appeared a few times. The chain links TRBV7-9 to TRBJ2-1, with 12 bases aligning to TRBD2. Trimming cost V 5 bases and J 8 bases; bases outside gene matches: 10. The CDR3 covers 16 residues. Germline CDR1 is SEHNR and CDR2 is FQNEAQ (reference sequence). The CDR3 here is CASSLLAGGPVYEQFF. CDR3 coding DNA: TGTGCCAGCAGCCTTCTAGCGGGAGGGCCGGTGTATGAGCAGTTCTTC.

The V and J genes are TRBV18 and TRBJ2-1, with TRBD2 matching 12 bases. Germline CDR1 and CDR2: KGHSH and LQKENI. With 6 bases clipped from V and 4 bases from J, the junction kept 4 bases outside the gene matches. The CDR3 consists of 15 residues. CDR3 sequence: CASSLGLAGYNEQFF. The CDR3 nucleotides are TGTGCCAGCTCCCTTGGACTAGCGGGGTACAATGAGCAGTTCTTC.

The V and J genes are TRBV27 and TRBJ1-2, with 9 nucleotides matching TRBD1. This CDR3 has 14 amino acids. V was pared by 7 bases and J by 4 bases, with 7 bases of the junction left unmatched. CDR1 is MNHEY and CDR2 is SMNVEV in the germline V gene (reference sequence). CDR3 DNA: TGTGCCAGCAAACCCCGGGACAGGGTCTATGGCTACACCTTC. As protein: CASKPRDRVYGYTF.

V and J are TRBV19 and TRBJ2-7; 7 bases are shared with TRBD1. The CDR3 sequence is 12 residues long. Trimming at V came to 5 bases and at J to 5 bases, leaving 3 bases not matched to a gene. CDR1 and CDR2 from the germline V gene are LNHDA and SQIVND (reference sequence). CDR3 DNA sequence: TGTGCCAGTAGTGCAGACAGGGACGAGCAGTACTTC. Translated: CASSADRDEQYF.

The sample holds one count of this clone. The chain has TRBV19 and TRBJ2-5, with D possibly TRBD2 on 5 matching bases. The CDR3 has 14 residues. Trimming pared 5 bases from V and 4 bases from J, leaving 14 bases between. Germline loops: CDR1 LNHDA, CDR2 SQIVND (reference sequence). The CDR3 nucleotides read TGTGCCAGTAGTTTGAGACTAAAAAGAGAGACCCAGTACTTC. It codes for CASSLRLKRETQYF. Full variable domain (remainder filled in from reference TRBV19 and TRBJ2-5): DGGITQSPKYLFRKEGQNVTLSCEQNLNHDAMYWYRQDPGQGLRLIYYSQIVNDFQKGDIAEGYSVSREKKESFPLTVTSAQKNPTAFYLCASSLRLKRETQYFGPGTRLLVL.

V gene TRBV5-1 combines with J gene TRBJ2-7, with 10 nucleotides matching TRBD1. Unmatched junction bases numbered 2, after V lost 3 bases and J lost 2 bases. Germline-derived CDR1 and CDR2 are SGHRS and YFSETQ. CDR3 length equals 14 residues. CDR3 nucleotides: TGCGCCAGCAGCTCGGGACAGGGGACCTACGAGCAGTACTTC. It codes for CASSSGQGTYEQYF.

The rearrangement links TRBV15 to TRBJ2-7, with D possibly TRBD1 on 5 matching bases. The germline V gene encodes CDR1 LNHNV and CDR2 YYDKDF (reference sequence). The CDR3 is 13 amino acids. V lost 0 bases and J lost 4, with 7 bases in between. Here the CDR3 reads CATSRDQGYEQYF. CDR3 nucleotide sequence: TGTGCCACCAGCAGAGATCAGGGTTACGAGCAGTACTTC.

This sequence joins TRBV5-1 and TRBJ2-7; 9 bases are a match to TRBD1. Trimming removed 4 bases from V and 3 bases from J; junction bases left unmatched: 2. There are 13 residues in the CDR3. Looked up from germline, CDR1 is SGHRS and CDR2 is YFSETQ. CDR3 sequence: CASSETGGYEQYF. CDR3 coding DNA: TGCGCCAGCAGCGAGACAGGGGGCTACGAGCAGTACTTC.

A few counts support this clone. The chain recombines TRBV3-1 (or the pseudogene TRBV3-2) with TRBJ2-7; TRBD2 matches 7 bases. Germline V lookup: CDR1 LGHDT, CDR2 YNNKEL (reference sequence). The length of the CDR3 is 17 residues. V shed 1 base and J 1 base; nucleotides not matched to a gene: 10. The CDR3: CASSQALMGGSSYEQYF. CDR3 DNA: TGTGCCAGCAGCCAAGCCCTCATGGGCGGGAGTTCCTACGAGCAGTACTTC.

V usage is TRBV13 and J usage is TRBJ2-7; TRBD1 aligns across 10 bases. V was clipped by 5 bases and J by 6 bases; unmatched bases: 4. The CDR3 has 13 amino acids. Germline lookup yields CDR1 PRHDT and CDR2 FYEKMQ (reference sequence). The CDR3 region has the DNA TGTGCCAGCAGCCCGGGGACAGGGGTCGAGCAGTACTTC. Translating gives CASSPGTGVEQYF.

This CDR3 reads CAWSYKPAERGAVNEQFF. CDR3 DNA: TGTGCCTGGAGCTATAAACCGGCCGAGCGGGGGGCCGTAAATGAGCAGTTCTTC. The chain recombines TRBV30 with TRBJ2-1; 9 nucleotides agree with TRBD2. The CDR3 covers 18 residues. Germline loops: CDR1 GTSNPN, CDR2 SVGIG (reference sequence). Trimming cost V 3 bases and J 7 bases; bases outside gene matches: 19. Full variable domain (outside the CDR3, taken from reference TRBV30 and TRBJ2-1): SQTIHQWPATLVQPVGSPLSLECTVEGTSNPNLYWYRQAAGRGLQLLFYSVGIGQISSEVPQNLSASRPQDRQFILSSKKLLLSDSGFYLCAWSYKPAERGAVNEQFFGPGTRLTVL.

The rearrangement links TRBV11-2 to TRBJ2-5; 8 bases map to TRBD2. CDR1 and CDR2 from the germline V gene are SGHAT and FQNNGV. V shed 4 bases, J shed 7 bases, and the junction held 17 bases outside the gene matches. The CDR3 contains 17 residues. CDR3 protein: CASSSTGAGEPLGTQYF. DNA of the CDR3: TGTGCCAGCAGCTCGACGGGAGCGGGAGAACCCCTCGGGACCCAGTACTTC.

In DNA form, the CDR3 reads TGTGCCAGCAGCCACTACCCCCACCGCCGGGAGACAGATACGCAGTATTTT. It yields the protein CASSHYPHRRETDTQYF. The chain uses TRBV28 and TRBJ2-3, with D possibly being TRBD2 (6 bases). Trimming left V 6 bases short and J 3 bases short, with 22 bases between. The CDR3 length is 17 residues. Looked up from germline, CDR1 is MDHEN and CDR2 is SYDVKM.

V is TRBV19 and J is TRBJ2-7; no reliable D call. CDR1 is LNHDA, CDR2 SQIVND, per germline (reference sequence). Trimming removed 7 bases from V and 0 bases from J, with 19 bases in between. This CDR3 has 16 residues. The CDR3 bases are TGTGCCAGTAATCCCAAGCAAGAGAACAGCTCCTACGAGCAGTACTTC. Translation gives CASNPKQENSSYEQYF. Complete variable domain (other parts from reference TRBV19 and TRBJ2-7): DGGITQSPKYLFRKEGQNVTLSCEQNLNHDAMYWYRQDPGQGLRLIYYSQIVNDFQKGDIAEGYSVSREKKESFPLTVTSAQKNPTAFYLCASNPKQENSSYEQYFGPGTRLTVT.

The chain joins TRBV4-1 to TRBJ1-5; D ambiguous. Trimming removed 1 base from V and 4 bases from J, with 11 bases in between. The CDR3 is 15 residues long. The germline gives CDR1 MGHRA, CDR2 YSYEKL. The CDR3 nucleotides read TGCGCCAGCAGCCAAGTCACGACTGCGAATCAGCCCCAGCATTTT. Its translation is CASSQVTTANQPQHF.

V usage is TRBV7-8 and J usage is TRBJ2-7; TRBD1 agrees at 8 bases. The CDR3 runs to 16 residues. Germline values: CDR1 SGHVS, CDR2 FQNEAQ. V trimming: 0 bases; J trimming: 7 bases; junction bases outside the gene matches: 11. The CDR3 DNA is TGTGCCAGCAGCTTAGCGCGAGGCAGGGGGCCCCTGGAGCAGTACTTC. This sequence encodes CASSLARGRGPLEQYF.

This clone appeared once. The chain employs TRBV7-9 and TRBJ1-2; TRBD1 matches at 9 bases. The length of the CDR3 is 18 residues. The junction had 16 bases not matched to a gene; V was cut back by 4 bases and J by 4 bases. Germline loops: CDR1 SEHNR, CDR2 FQNEAQ (reference sequence). Here the CDR3 DNA reads TGTGCCAGCAGCTCCACAGGGGGCGTAGGTCGGGCGGGCTATGGCTACACCTTC. This gives the protein CASSSTGGVGRAGYGYTF.